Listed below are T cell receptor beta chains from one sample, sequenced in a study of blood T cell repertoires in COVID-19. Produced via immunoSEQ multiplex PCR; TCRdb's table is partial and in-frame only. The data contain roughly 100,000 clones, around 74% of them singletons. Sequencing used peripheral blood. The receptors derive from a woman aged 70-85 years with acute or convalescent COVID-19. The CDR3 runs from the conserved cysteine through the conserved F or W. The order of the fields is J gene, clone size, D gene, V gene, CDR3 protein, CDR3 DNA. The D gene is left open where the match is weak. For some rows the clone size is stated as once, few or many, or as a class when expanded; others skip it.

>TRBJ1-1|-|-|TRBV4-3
CASSQDRNTEAFF
TGCGCCAGCAGCCAAGACAGGAACACTGAAGCTTTCTTT
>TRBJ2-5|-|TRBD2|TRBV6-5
CASSPGTSGGGTQYF
TGTGCCAGCAGTCCGGGGACTAGCGGGGGGGGGACCCAGTACTTC
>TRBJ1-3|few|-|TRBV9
CASSVDLSSGNTIYF
TGTGCCAGCAGCGTAGACTTGAGCTCTGGAAACACCATATATTTT
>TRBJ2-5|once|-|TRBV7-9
CASSSDSYQETQYF
TGTGCCAGCAGCTCGGACAGCTACCAAGAGACCCAGTACTTC
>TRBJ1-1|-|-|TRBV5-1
CASSYRYGNTEAFF
TGCGCCAGCAGCTACAGATATGGGAACACTGAAGCTTTCTTT
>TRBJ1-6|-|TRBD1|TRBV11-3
CASSSGQGDSPLHF
TGTGCCAGCAGCTCGGGACAGGGAGATTCACCCCTCCACTTT
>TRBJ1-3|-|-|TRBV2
CASRKTDSNSGNTIYF
TGTGCCAGCAGAAAAACCGACAGTAACTCTGGAAACACCATATATTTT
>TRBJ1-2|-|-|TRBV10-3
CAISNVGGSGYGYTF
TGTGCCATCAGCAACGTAGGAGGGTCAGGCTATGGCTACACCTTC
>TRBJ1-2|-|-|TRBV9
CASSVGQFYGYTF
TGTGCCAGCAGCGTGGGCCAGTTCTATGGCTACACCTTC
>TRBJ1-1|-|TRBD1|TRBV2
CASRGTGLNTEAFF
TGTGCCAGCAGGGGGACAGGCTTGAACACTGAAGCTTTCTTT
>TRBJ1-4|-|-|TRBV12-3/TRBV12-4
CASSRKQWLFF
TGTGCCAGCAGCCGTAAACAGTGGCTGTTTTTT
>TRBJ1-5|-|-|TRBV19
CASSKSENSNQPQHF
TGTGCCAGTAGTAAGTCAGAAAATAGCAATCAGCCCCAGCATTTT
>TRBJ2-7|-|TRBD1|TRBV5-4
CASSLRQGPYEQYF
TGTGCCAGCAGCTTGCGACAGGGGCCATACGAGCAGTACTTC
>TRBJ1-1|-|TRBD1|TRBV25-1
CASSHRGENTEAFF
TGTGCCAGCAGCCACAGGGGGGAGAACACTGAAGCTTTCTTT
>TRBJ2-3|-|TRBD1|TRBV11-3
CASSSRGTDTQYF
TGTGCCAGCAGCTCCAGGGGGACAGATACGCAGTATTTT
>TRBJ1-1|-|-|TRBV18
CASSQGRDTEAFF
TGTGCCAGCTCACAGGGGAGGGACACTGAAGCTTTCTTT
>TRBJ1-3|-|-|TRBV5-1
CASSLAGGNTIYF
TGCGCCAGCAGCTTGGCGGGTGGAAACACCATATATTTT
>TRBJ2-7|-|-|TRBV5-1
CASSLVLGLGTYEQYF
TGCGCCAGCAGCTTGGTTCTGGGACTCGGGACCTACGAGCAGTACTTC